The clone carrying this T cell receptor beta chain was picked up a small number of times. The antigen is not known. The CDR3 is 15 amino acids. The record originates from a study of identical twins. Carrying unique molecular identifiers, the cDNA also gained a universal primer site through template switching. MiXCR, applied by TCRdb to the 5' RACE reads, yields one record per CDR3 protein. The data contain fewer than 250,000 distinct CDR3 sequences, less than 8% of them singletons. Overall study findings and caveats: Sequences that were out-of-frame, alpha and twin-shared displayed an excess of low generation probability.

These data also formed part of another study, on yellow fever vaccine responses in identical twins. From that paper: Reportedly, the response of twins' T cells to the vaccine seemed partly convergent, partly personalized.

This sequence originates from a woman aged 18-35 years in good health. This chain links TRBV21-1 with TRBJ2-7; the listed D gene, TRBD1, was not tested against the DNA. TRBV21-1 is a recognized pseudogene. Sequenced sample: memory (CD45RO+) T cells sorted from blood. Written as DNA, the CDR3 is TGTGCCAGCAGCAAAAGGACAGGGAGTCGATACGAGCAGTACTTC. Amino acid sequence: CASSKRTGSRYEQYF.